The 24 T cell receptor beta chains presented below share a single source sample, sequenced in a study of shared clonotypes between healthy human individuals. Clones were sequenced by immunoSEQ multiplex PCR, and TCRdb holds only the in-frame ones, with some missing. The sample contains about 1 million clones, 70% to 80% of which appear only once. Sequencing was carried out using memory CD4+ T cells sorted from blood. Subset specified: CD45RA-negative fraction. Receptors originate from a man aged 18 to 29 in good health.

The chain couples TRBV10-3 to TRBJ1-2; tentative D call: TRBD1 (5 bases). The CDR3 spans 16 residues. Trimming took off 2 bases at V and 4 bases at J, with 17 bases between the two ends. Germline CDR1 ENHRY, CDR2 SYGVKD. This CDR3 reads CAISEPPSSRVYGYTF. CDR3 sequence (DNA): TGTGCCATCAGTGAGCCCCCATCAAGCAGGGTCTATGGCTACACCTTC.

This clone was detected a few times. The V call is TRBV10-1, the J call TRBJ2-7, with D perhaps given as TRBD1 or TRBD2 (5 bases each). Trimming removed 2 bases from V and 2 bases from J, with 7 bases in between. The CDR3 totals 13 residues. Looked up from germline, CDR1 is WNHNN and CDR2 is SYGVQD (reference sequence). The CDR3 here is CASSEGGPYEQYF. The CDR3 DNA follows: TGCGCCAGCAGTGAGGGGGGACCCTACGAGCAGTACTTC.

The V and J genes are TRBV19 and TRBJ2-1; 9 bases match TRBD2. The CDR3 consists of 16 residues. Germline V gene lookup returns CDR1 LNHDA and CDR2 SQIVND (reference sequence). Germline trimming cut 3 bases from V and 3 bases from J; bases unmatched to any gene: 6. CDR3 bases: TGTGCCAGTAGTATCCGTAGCGGGAGTGGCTACAATGAGCAGTTCTTC. It yields the protein CASSIRSGSGYNEQFF.

This clone has more than one count but fewer than ten. The chain links TRBV5-6 to TRBJ2-1, with 9 bases lining up with TRBD1. The V gene's germline CDR1 is SGHDT and CDR2 YYEEEE. V lost 2 bases to trimming and J lost 2 bases; unmatched junction nucleotides: 8. The CDR3 runs to 17 residues. The CDR3 DNA sequence: TGTGCCAGCAGCTTAGGACAGACAGGGGGGCCCTACAATGAGCAGTTCTTC. Translated, it gives CASSLGQTGGPYNEQFF.

About this clone itself: Different DNA sequences within this sample yield the same CDR3. The chain is built from TRBV6-1 and TRBJ2-1; possible D gene TRBD1, 5 bases. Trimming pared 4 bases from V and 8 bases from J, leaving 9 bases between. Per germline, CDR1 MNHNS and CDR2 SASEGT. The CDR3 has 12 residues. CDR3 nucleotide sequence: TGTGCCAGCAGTGCTCAGGGTGATGAGCAGTTCTTC. It translates to CASSAQGDEQFF.

In nucleotides, the CDR3 is TGTGCCAGCACCTGGATCGGACAGGGGAACTCTGGAAACACCATATATTTT. Its protein is CASTWIGQGNSGNTIYF. The V call is TRBV7-8, the J call TRBJ1-3; 9 bases line up with TRBD1. From germline, CDR1 is SGHVS and CDR2 FQNEAQ. The CDR3 is 17 amino acids. Trimming at V came to 7 bases and at J to 0 bases, leaving 10 bases not matched to a gene.

This clone has at least ten counts. The V call is TRBV6-5, the J call TRBJ2-7, with D uncertain. V dropped 3 bases and J dropped 2 bases, with 8 bases sitting between them. Germline V gene sequence: CDR1 MNHEY, CDR2 SVGAGI. The CDR3 is made up of 13 amino acids. The CDR3 reads CASSYRFPYEQYF. CDR3 DNA: TGTGCCAGCAGTTATCGATTTCCCTACGAGCAGTACTTC.

This clone was detected a few times. The chain has TRBV4-1 and TRBJ1-4; maybe TRBD1 (6 bases). Looked up from germline, CDR1 is MGHRA and CDR2 is YSYEKL. V shed 0 bases and J shed 1 base, with 9 bases lying between them. This CDR3 has 16 amino acids. The CDR3 spells CASSQDAQGTNEKLFF. CDR3 sequence (DNA): TGCGCCAGCAGCCAAGACGCACAGGGAACTAATGAAAAACTGTTTTTT.

This clone was recorded only once. This rearrangement joins TRBV6-6 to TRBJ2-2; TRBD2 aligns across 8 bases. The CDR3 loop spans 15 amino acids. Germline lookup yields CDR1 MNHNY and CDR2 SVGAGI (reference sequence). V was clipped by 2 bases and J by 6 bases; unmatched bases: 5. CDR3 loop: CASSYRGLEAGELFF. In DNA, the CDR3 is TGTGCCAGCAGTTACCGGGGACTAGAGGCCGGGGAGCTGTTTTTT.

With regard to this clone: The conserved phenylalanine or tryptophan is not found at the CDR3 terminus, so this likely reflects a read error. The chain joins TRBV25-1 to TRBJ1-3, with 7 bases aligning to TRBD1. Trimming cost V 8 bases and J 9 bases; bases outside gene matches: 7. This CDR3 spans 12 amino acids. Germline V lookup: CDR1 MGHDK, CDR2 SYGVNS. DNA for the CDR3: TGTGCCAGCTTCGACAGGGTGGGCACCATATATCTT. Residues: CASFDRVGTIYL.

This clone was picked up a small number of times. V usage is TRBV7-2 and J usage is TRBJ2-7; 9 nucleotides agree with TRBD1. The J segment lost 6 bases and the V segment lost 5 bases, leaving 8 bases of the junction unmatched. The CDR3 runs 14 residues. The germline V gene encodes CDR1 SGHTA and CDR2 FQGNSA. CDR3 sequence reads: CASSADRGPGEQYF. CDR3 DNA: TGTGCCAGCAGCGCGGACAGGGGTCCAGGCGAGCAGTACTTC.

This clone is a singleton in its sample. The V and J genes are TRBV6-5 and TRBJ2-7; D gene unclear. Germline values: CDR1 MNHEY, CDR2 SVGAGI. Trimming took 8 bases from V and 2 from J, leaving 16 bases between them. This CDR3 is 14 amino acids long. CDR3 residues: CASYTGPPAYEQYF. The CDR3 region has the DNA TGTGCCAGCTATACGGGTCCCCCCGCCTACGAGCAGTACTTC.

This clone came up many times. The chain links TRBV6-1 to TRBJ2-7; 8 bases match TRBD2. V shed 4 bases, J shed 4 bases, and the junction held 9 bases outside the gene matches. Germline CDR1 and CDR2: MNHNS and SASEGT. The CDR3 sequence is 15 residues long. In nucleotides, the CDR3 is TGTGCCAGCAGTGCCGGACCGGGACTAGAGTACGAGCAGTACTTC. Protein sequence: CASSAGPGLEYEQYF.

The chain carries TRBV18 and TRBJ2-5; the D gene is possibly TRBD1 (5 bases). The V and J ends lost 4 bases and 1 base respectively, with 13 bases between them. CDR3 length: 15 residues. Germline V gene sequence: CDR1 KGHSH, CDR2 LQKENI. The DNA of the CDR3 is TGTGCCAGCTCACAGGGGCGACCGCTCCAAGAGACCCAGTACTTC. Translation gives CASSQGRPLQETQYF.

The chain employs TRBV6-1 and TRBJ1-5, with D uncertain. V lost 5 bases to trimming and J lost 0 bases, with 5 bases between them. The germline V gene has CDR1 MNHNS and CDR2 SASEGT. CDR3 size: 13 residues. CDR3 in amino acids: CASSSHSNQPQHF. The DNA of the CDR3 is TGTGCCAGCAGTTCACATAGCAATCAGCCCCAGCATTTT.

V gene TRBV6-6 combines with J gene TRBJ2-6; TRBD1 agrees at 7 bases. CDR1 is MNHNY, CDR2 SVGAGI, per germline (reference sequence). The CDR3 consists of 15 residues. The ends lost 6 bases at V and 4 bases at J; junction bases unmatched: 6. In nucleotides, the CDR3 is TGTGCCAGCAGCGCTACAGGGGTAGGGGCCAACGTCCTGACTTTC. This encodes CASSATGVGANVLTF.

The chain joins TRBV5-1 to TRBJ2-3; TRBD1 aligns across 9 bases. This CDR3 is 16 amino acids long. CDR1 is SGHRS, CDR2 YFSETQ, per germline. V shed 2 bases and J 4 bases; nucleotides not matched to a gene: 8. CDR3 in amino acids: CASSLGQGSKSDTQYF. The CDR3 bases are TGCGCCAGCAGCTTAGGACAGGGGAGTAAGTCAGATACGCAGTATTTT.

This clone was detected only a few times. The chain couples TRBV7-9 to TRBJ2-3; 14 nucleotides agree with TRBD2. The CDR3 length is 16 residues. Germline lookup yields CDR1 SEHNR and CDR2 FQNEAQ (reference sequence). V shed 5 bases, J shed 4 bases, and the junction held 5 bases outside the gene matches. CDR3 amino acids: CASSIRLAGGPDTQYF. The CDR3 DNA reads as TGTGCCAGCAGCATAAGACTAGCGGGAGGGCCAGATACGCAGTATTTT.

The rearrangement joins TRBV2 to TRBJ2-4, with 8 bases lining up with TRBD1. This CDR3 has 16 amino acids. The germline V gene has CDR1 SNHLY and CDR2 FYNNEI. The V and J ends lost 5 bases and 1 base, in that order; junction bases with no gene match: 7. In nucleotides, the CDR3 is TGTGCCAGCAGTTTAAGACAGGGGCCCGCCAAAAACATTCAGTACTTC. It yields the protein CASSLRQGPAKNIQYF. Complete variable domain (other parts from reference TRBV2 and TRBJ2-4): EPEVTQTPSHQVTQMGQEVILRCVPISNHLYFYWYRQILGQKVEFLVSFYNNEISEKSEIFDDQFSVERPDGSNFTLKIRSTKLEDSAMYFCASSLRQGPAKNIQYFGAGTRLSVL.

J is TRBJ2-1 and V is TRBV27; 14 bases map to TRBD2. V lost 4 bases, J lost 7 bases, and 9 bases stayed unmatched. This CDR3 is 17 amino acids long. Per germline, CDR1 MNHEY and CDR2 SMNVEV (reference sequence). The CDR3: CASSSYGTSGGGNEQFF. CDR3 bases: TGTGCCAGCAGTTCCTACGGGACTAGCGGGGGAGGGAATGAGCAGTTCTTC.

The rearrangement links TRBV4-3 to TRBJ1-1; 8 nucleotides line up with TRBD1. Trimming took 2 bases from V and 11 from J; bases not matched to a gene: 13. This CDR3 region has 15 residues. Germline values: CDR1 LGHNA, CDR2 YSLEER. The CDR3: CASSQSGQVVLGAFF. The CDR3 DNA sequence: TGCGCCAGCAGCCAATCGGGACAGGTTGTGCTGGGTGCTTTCTTT.

The rearrangement links TRBV5-4 to TRBJ1-2; tentatively, D is TRBD1 (6 bases). The V and J ends lost 3 bases and 4 bases respectively, with 16 bases between them. The CDR3 has 15 residues. Germline lookup yields CDR1 SGHNT and CDR2 YYREEE (reference sequence). The CDR3 nucleotides are TGTGCCAGCAGCTCTAATGGGGTCAGGGGCTATGGCTACACCTTC. Translated, it gives CASSSNGVRGYGYTF. The full variable domain, in which reference TRBV5-4 and TRBJ1-2 provide the parts outside the CDR3, is ETGVTQSPTHLIKTRGQQVTLRCSSQSGHNTVSWYQQALGQGPQFIFQYYREEENGRGNFPPRFSGLQFPNYSSELNVNALELDDSALYLCASSSNGVRGYGYTFGSGTRLTVV.

As concerns this clone: Other DNA sequences of this sample code for an identical CDR3. This chain joins TRBV6-6 and TRBJ1-2, with no clear D. Germline CDR1 MNHNY, CDR2 SVGAGI (reference sequence). This CDR3 contains 11 residues. V was pared by 3 bases and J by 4 bases, with 3 bases between. The DNA of the CDR3 is TGTGCCAGCAGTTATGCCTATGGCTACACCTTC. Translated: CASSYAYGYTF.

This chain uses TRBV5-3 with TRBJ2-1, with TRBD2 matching over 7 bases. TRBV5-3 is labeled an ORF, and its function is uncertain. CDR3 size: 14 residues. Losses at the gene ends were 7 bases for V and 6 bases for J; bases not matched to a gene: 10. The CDR3 coding sequence is TGTGCCAGACGGGCGGGAGCTGTCCTCAATGAGCAGTTCTTC. Amino acid sequence: CARRAGAVLNEQFF.